The clone carrying this T cell receptor (beta chain) was detected once. The antigen remains undetermined. This record comes from a study of shared clonotypes between healthy human individuals. Findings of the study overall: It was expected that sequencing depth would affect clonotype sharing among donors.

V lost 5 bases and J lost 0; bases outside the gene matches: 7. This CDR3 spans 17 amino acids. Germline CDR1 SGHVS, CDR2 FQNEAQ. TCRdb's table, derived via immunoSEQ multiplex PCR, lists solely in-frame clones and lacks some. The sample has about 580,000 clones; about 98% are singletons. Naive-designated CD8 cells lacked CD45RO, were positively enriched for CCR7, and omitted terminally differentiated effector memory CD45RA+ cells. HIV-negative, healthy adults without recent acute infections or vaccinations were the donors. This receptor was taken from a man between 25 and 39 years old in good health. The sequencing input was naive CD8+ T cells sorted from blood. The rearrangement uses TRBV7-8 and TRBJ2-1; 10 positions match TRBD2. CDR3 in amino acids: CASSRRRTSGSYNEQFF. The CDR3 DNA follows: TGTGCCAGCAGCCGCCGCCGGACTAGCGGCTCCTACAATGAGCAGTTCTTC. The full variable domain, rest sourced from reference TRBV7-8 and TRBJ2-1, is GAGVSQSPRYKVAKRGQDVALRCDPISGHVSLFWYQQALGQGPEFLTYFQNEAQLDKSGLPSDRFFAERPEGSVSTLKIQRTQQEDSAVYLCASSRRRTSGSYNEQFFGPGTRLTVL.